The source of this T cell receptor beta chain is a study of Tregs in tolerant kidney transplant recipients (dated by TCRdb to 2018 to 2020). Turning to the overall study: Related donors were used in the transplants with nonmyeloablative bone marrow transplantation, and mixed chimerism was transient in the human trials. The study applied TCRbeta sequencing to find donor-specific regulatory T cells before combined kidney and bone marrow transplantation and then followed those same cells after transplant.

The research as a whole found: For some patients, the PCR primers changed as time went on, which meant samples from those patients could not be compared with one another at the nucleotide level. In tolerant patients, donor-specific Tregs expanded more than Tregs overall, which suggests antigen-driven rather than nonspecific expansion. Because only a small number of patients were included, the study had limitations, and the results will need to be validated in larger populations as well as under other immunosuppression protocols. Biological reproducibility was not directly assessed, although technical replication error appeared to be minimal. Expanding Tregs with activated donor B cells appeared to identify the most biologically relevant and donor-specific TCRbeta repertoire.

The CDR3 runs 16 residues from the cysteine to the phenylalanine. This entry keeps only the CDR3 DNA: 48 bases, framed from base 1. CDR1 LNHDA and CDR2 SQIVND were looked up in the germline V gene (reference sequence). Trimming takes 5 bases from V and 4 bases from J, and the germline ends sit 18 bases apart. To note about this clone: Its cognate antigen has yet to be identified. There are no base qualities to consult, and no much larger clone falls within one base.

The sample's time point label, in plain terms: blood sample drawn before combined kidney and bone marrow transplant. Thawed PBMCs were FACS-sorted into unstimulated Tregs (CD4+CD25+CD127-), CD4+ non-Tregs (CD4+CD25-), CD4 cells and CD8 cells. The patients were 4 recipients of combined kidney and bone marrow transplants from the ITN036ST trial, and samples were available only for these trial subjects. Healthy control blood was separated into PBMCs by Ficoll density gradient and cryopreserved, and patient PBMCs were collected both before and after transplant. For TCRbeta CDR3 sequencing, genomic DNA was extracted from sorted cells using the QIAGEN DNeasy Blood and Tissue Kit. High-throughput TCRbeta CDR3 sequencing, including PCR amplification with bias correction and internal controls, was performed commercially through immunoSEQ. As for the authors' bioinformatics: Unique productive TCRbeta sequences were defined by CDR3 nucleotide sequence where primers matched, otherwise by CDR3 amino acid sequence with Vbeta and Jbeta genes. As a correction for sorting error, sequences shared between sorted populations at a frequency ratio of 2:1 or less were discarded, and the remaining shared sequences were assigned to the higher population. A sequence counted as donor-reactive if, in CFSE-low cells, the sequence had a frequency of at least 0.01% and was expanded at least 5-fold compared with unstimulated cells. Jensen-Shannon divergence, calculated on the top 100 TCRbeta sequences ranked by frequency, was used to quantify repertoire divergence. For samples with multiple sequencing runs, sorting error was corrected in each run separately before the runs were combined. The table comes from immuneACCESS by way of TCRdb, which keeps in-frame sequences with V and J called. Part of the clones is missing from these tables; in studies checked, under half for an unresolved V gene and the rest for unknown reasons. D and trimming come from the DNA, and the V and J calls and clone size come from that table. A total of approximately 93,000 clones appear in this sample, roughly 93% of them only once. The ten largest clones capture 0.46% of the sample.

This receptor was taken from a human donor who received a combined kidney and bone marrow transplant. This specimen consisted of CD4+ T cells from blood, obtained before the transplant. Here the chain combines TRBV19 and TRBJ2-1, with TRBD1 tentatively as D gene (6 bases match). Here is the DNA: TGTGCCAGTAGTCGCCGTTCGAGGGACATATACAATGAGCAGTTCTTC. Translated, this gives CASSRRSRDIYNEQFF. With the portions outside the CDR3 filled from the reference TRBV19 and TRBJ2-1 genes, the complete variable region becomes DGGITQSPKYLFRKEGQNVTLSCEQNLNHDAMYWYRQDPGQGLRLIYYSQIVNDFQKGDIAEGYSVSREKKESFPLTVTSAQKNPTAFYLCASSRRSRDIYNEQFFGPGTRLTVL.